The 26 T cell receptor beta chains in this list originate from one sample, sequenced in a study of blood T cell repertoires in COVID-19. Assay used: immunoSEQ multiplex PCR; TCRdb lists only in-frame clones, some missing. This table has some 120,000 clones, roughly four fifths appearing once. Source material: peripheral blood. The receptors come from a woman aged 50 to 60 with acute or convalescent COVID-19.

The DNA for the CDR3 is TGTGCCAGCAGCCCCGGCCCGACAGGGGGAATAAACTATGGCTACACCTTC. Amino acid sequence: CASSPGPTGGINYGYTF. The V call is TRBV7-9, the J call TRBJ1-2; 9 nucleotides align to TRBD1. The CDR3 runs 17 residues. Germline V lookup: CDR1 SEHNR, CDR2 FQNEAQ (reference sequence). Germline trimming cut 5 bases from V and 2 bases from J; bases unmatched to any gene: 12. Full variable domain (rest looked up from reference TRBV7-9 and TRBJ1-2): DTGVSQNPRHKITKRGQNVTFRCDPISEHNRLYWYRQTLGQGPEFLTYFQNEAQLEKSRLLSDRFSAERPKGSFSTLEIQRTEQGDSAMYLCASSPGPTGGINYGYTFGSGTRLTVV.

J is TRBJ1-5 and V is TRBV6-6; D uncertain. Per the germline V gene, CDR1 is MNHNY and CDR2 is SVGAGI (reference sequence). V lost 2 bases to trimming and J lost 1 base, with 12 bases between them. This CDR3 has 16 residues. The CDR3 bases are TGTGCCAGCAGTTACGGGAGGACGGTAAGCAATCAGCCCCAGCATTTT. Its protein is CASSYGRTVSNQPQHF.

CDR3 nucleotide sequence: TGTGCCAGCAGTGCCCCCGGAAGACCGGGCCAGGGTGAGCAGTACTTC. Its protein is CASSAPGRPGQGEQYF. The chain joins TRBV6-1 to TRBJ2-7; TRBD1 is a possible D gene (5 bases). V was clipped by 4 bases and J by 7 bases, with 23 bases between them. Germline V CDR1 and CDR2: MNHNS, SASEGT. This CDR3 has 16 residues.

The chain combines TRBV4-1 with TRBJ1-3; 11 bases agree with TRBD1. Losses at the gene ends were 5 bases for V and 5 bases for J; bases not matched to a gene: 17. Germline V CDR1 and CDR2: MGHRA, YSYEKL. The CDR3 is 19 residues long. The CDR3: CASSYVKEGTGGNRNTIYF. CDR3 sequence (DNA): TGCGCCAGCAGCTACGTAAAAGAGGGGACAGGGGGAAATAGAAACACCATATATTTT.

The chain uses TRBV12-3 or TRBV12-4 and TRBJ1-5; the D gene is possibly TRBD1 (6 bases). V was clipped by 6 bases and J by 4 bases, with 7 bases between them. This CDR3 region has 12 residues. CDR3 in amino acids: CASSTGNQPQHF. The DNA of the CDR3 is TGTGCCAGCAGCACAGGGAATCAGCCCCAGCATTTT.

This chain links TRBV6-1 with TRBJ2-3; 9 bases agree with TRBD1. CDR1 and CDR2 (germline): MNHNS, SASEGT. This CDR3 region has 18 residues. V lost 1 base, J lost 2 bases, and 10 bases stayed unmatched. This CDR3 reads CASSEDPGTGPPTDTQYF. The CDR3 DNA reads TGTGCCAGCAGTGAAGATCCCGGGACAGGGCCACCCACAGATACGCAGTATTTT.

The chain uses TRBV19 and TRBJ2-3; D not certain. This CDR3 region has 13 residues. The V end lost 10 bases, the J end lost 6 bases, and 17 bases lay between the germline ends. Germline CDR1 and CDR2: LNHDA and SQIVND (reference sequence). CDR3 protein: CATRRITEDTQYF. The DNA for the CDR3 is TGTGCCACCCGTCGAATTACGGAGGATACGCAGTATTTT.

This clone was detected only once. The chain recombines TRBV2 with TRBJ1-1, with D possibly TRBD1 on 6 matching bases. CDR3 size: 11 residues. Trimming removed 8 bases at V and 8 bases at J, with 12 bases between. Germline CDR1 SNHLY, CDR2 FYNNEI. CDR3 in DNA: TGTGCCAGCGGTCATGGGACAGAAGCTTTCTTT. This translates into CASGHGTEAFF.

The V call is TRBV5-1, the J call TRBJ1-4; possible D gene TRBD1, 6 bases. The germline V and J ends were trimmed by 3 bases and 2 bases, with 14 bases remaining between them. Germline values: CDR1 SGHRS, CDR2 YFSETQ. The CDR3 has 16 residues. This chain's CDR3 is CASSSRTGHTNEKLFF. The CDR3 nucleotides read TGCGCCAGCAGCTCGAGAACAGGGCATACTAATGAAAAACTGTTTTTT. Using reference TRBV5-1 and TRBJ1-4 for the parts outside the CDR3, the full variable domain is KAGVTQTPRYLIKTRGQQVTLSCSPISGHRSVSWYQQTPGQGLQFLFEYFSETQRNKGNFPGRFSGRQFSNSRSEMNVSTLELGDSALYLCASSSRTGHTNEKLFFGSGTQLSVL.

V is TRBV4-1 and J is TRBJ1-5; perhaps TRBD1 as D (6 bases). Deletions cut 2 bases from V and 7 bases from J, with 15 bases between. This CDR3 has 15 residues. The germline CDR1 and CDR2 sequences are MGHRA and YSYEKL. CDR3 sequence (DNA): TGCGCCAGCAGCCAATCAGGGGTGGAAGGGCAGCCCCAGCATTTT. Its protein is CASSQSGVEGQPQHF.

The chain employs TRBV9 and TRBJ2-3; D uncertain. Germline V CDR1 and CDR2: SGDLS, YYNGEE. The CDR3 runs 13 residues. V dropped 4 bases and J dropped 5 bases, with 11 bases sitting between them. In nucleotides, the CDR3 is TGTGCCAGCAGCCCCGTATTCTTAGATACGCAGTATTTT. This translates into CASSPVFLDTQYF. The complete variable domain, with remaining parts taken from reference TRBV9 and TRBJ2-3, reads DSGVTQTPKHLITATGQRVTLRCSPRSGDLSVYWYQQSLDQGLQFLIQYYNGEERAKGNILERFSAQQFPDLHSELNLSSLELGDSALYFCASSPVFLDTQYFGPGTRLTVL.

This clone was recorded once. The CDR3 DNA reads TGTGCCAGCGTCCCGGGACAGGGGTCGAACACTGAAGCTTTCTTT. Its translation is CASVPGQGSNTEAFF. The gene calls are TRBV19 and TRBJ1-1; 10 nucleotides match TRBD1. V was pared by 9 bases and J by 1 base, with 8 bases of the junction left unmatched. The CDR3 has 15 residues. Germline loops: CDR1 LNHDA, CDR2 SQIVND (reference sequence). The full variable domain, with the rest looked up from reference TRBV19 and TRBJ1-1, is DGGITQSPKYLFRKEGQNVTLSCEQNLNHDAMYWYRQDPGQGLRLIYYSQIVNDFQKGDIAEGYSVSREKKESFPLTVTSAQKNPTAFYLCASVPGQGSNTEAFFGQGTRLTVV.

This chain joins TRBV29-1 and TRBJ1-2; no clear D. The CDR3 loop spans 11 amino acids. V lost 8 bases, J lost 6 bases, and 13 bases lay in between. The germline gives CDR1 SQVTM, CDR2 ANQGSEA. The DNA of the CDR3 is TGCAGCACACGACGGCAGGATGGCTACACCTTC. Its protein product is CSTRRQDGYTF.

This clone was observed once. This chain joins TRBV5-6 and TRBJ1-3; TRBD1 is a possible D gene (5 bases). CDR3 length: 16 amino acids. Per germline, CDR1 SGHDT and CDR2 YYEEEE. V gave up 4 bases and J gave up 2 bases, with 16 bases separating them. The CDR3 here is CASSHAGVPTGNTIYF. The CDR3 DNA reads as TGTGCCAGCAGCCATGCGGGGGTTCCTACTGGAAACACCATATATTTT.

The chain joins TRBV7-2 to TRBJ1-1, with D possibly TRBD1 on 5 matching bases. The CDR3 spans 17 residues. V was trimmed by 3 bases and J by 1 base, leaving 18 bases between them. Germline V gives CDR1 SGHTA, CDR2 FQGNSA. The CDR3 DNA is TGTGCCAGCAGCTTTTTCGGGGGTAATAGTGGGAACACTGAAGCTTTCTTT. It codes for CASSFFGGNSGNTEAFF.

CDR3 DNA sequence: TGTGCCATCAGTGACGGGGCAGGGGGCAGAAGCAATCAGCCCCAGCATTTT. It yields the protein CAISDGAGGRSNQPQHF. This chain connects TRBV10-3 to TRBJ1-5; TRBD1 matches at 8 bases. CDR1 and CDR2 (germline): ENHRY, SYGVKD. CDR3 size: 17 residues. J lost 1 base, V lost 3 bases, and 8 bases had no gene match.

The CDR3 region is CASSLVAGTGELFF. The CDR3 DNA follows: TGTGCCAGCAGCTTGGTAGCGGGAACCGGGGAGCTGTTTTTT. The genes are TRBV11-3 and TRBJ2-2, with 8 bases fitting TRBD2. This CDR3 is built from 14 residues. The germline CDR1 and CDR2 sequences are SGHNT and YENEEA. V was clipped by 3 bases and J by 5 bases; unmatched bases: 2. Full variable domain (missing parts from reference TRBV11-3 and TRBJ2-2): EAGVVQSPRYKIIEKKQPVAFWCNPISGHNTLYWYLQNLGQGPELLIRYENEEAVDDSQLPKDRFSAERLKGVDSTLKIQPAELGDSAVYLCASSLVAGTGELFFGEGSRLTVL.

This clone was seen once. J is TRBJ1-4 and V is TRBV10-3; 9 nucleotides align to TRBD1. Germline V gives CDR1 ENHRY, CDR2 SYGVKD. The length of the CDR3 is 16 residues. The J segment lost 7 bases and the V segment lost 3 bases, leaving 9 bases of the junction unmatched. In nucleotides, the CDR3 is TGTGCCATCAGTGACCGGGACAGGGTGGGGGGTGAAAAACTGTTTTTT. It yields the protein CAISDRDRVGGEKLFF.

This clone has only a few counts. J is TRBJ2-1 and V is TRBV5-4, with no clear D. The length of the CDR3 is 13 residues. V was shortened by 0 bases and J by 7 bases, with 8 bases between the two germline ends. Germline V CDR1 and CDR2: SGHNT, YYREEE (reference sequence). The CDR3 bases are TGTGCCAGCAGCTTGGCAGTGAGGAATGAGCAGTTCTTC. Protein product: CASSLAVRNEQFF.

This chain uses TRBV5-8 with TRBJ2-3, with TRBD2 identical over 11 bases. Germline-derived CDR1 and CDR2 are SGHTS and YDEGEE. CDR3 size: 15 residues. Trimming took 6 bases from V and 3 from J; bases not matched to a gene: 6. For the CDR3, the DNA is TGTGCCAGCACCCATAGGACTAGCGGGACAGATACGCAGTATTTT. Its translation: CASTHRTSGTDTQYF.

This clone was seen ten or more times. The rearrangement links TRBV6-5 to TRBJ2-7, with D possibly TRBD1 on 5 matching bases. Trimming removed 0 bases from V and 3 bases from J, with 9 bases in between. Germline V gene sequence: CDR1 MNHEY, CDR2 SVGAGI. The CDR3 is 14 amino acids. CDR3 coding DNA: TGTGCCAGCAGTTACTCGACAGCGATCTACGAGCAGTACTTC. Encoded protein: CASSYSTAIYEQYF.

This clone was seen a few times. The chain has TRBV6-6 and TRBJ2-7; 8 nucleotides line up with TRBD2. In germline, CDR1 is MNHNY, CDR2 SVGAGI (reference sequence). The CDR3 loop spans 15 amino acids. Losses at the gene ends were 4 bases for V and 2 bases for J; bases not matched to a gene: 7. CDR3 sequence: CASSSRTSSPYEQYF. The CDR3 DNA follows: TGTGCCAGCAGTTCGAGGACTAGCTCCCCCTACGAGCAGTACTTC.

The chain employs TRBV9 and TRBJ2-1, with TRBD2 identical over 11 bases. Germline assignment: CDR1 SGDLS and CDR2 YYNGEE. The length of the CDR3 is 17 residues. Germline trimming cut 2 bases from V and 4 bases from J; bases unmatched to any gene: 8. The DNA of the CDR3 is TGTGCCAGCAGCGTCAATAGCGGGGGGGCAAGTTACAATGAGCAGTTCTTC. It codes for CASSVNSGGASYNEQFF.

The chain links TRBV14 to TRBJ1-3; a possible D gene is TRBD1 (5 bases). The V end was cut by 5 bases, the J end by 2 bases, with 22 bases between. This CDR3 comprises 18 residues. Looked up from germline, CDR1 is SGHDN and CDR2 is FVKESK. The CDR3 loop is CASSSGRDFTNPGNTIYF. The CDR3 DNA follows: TGTGCCAGCAGCTCAGGGAGGGATTTCACAAACCCTGGAAACACCATATATTTT.

V gene TRBV5-1 combines with J gene TRBJ2-7; 10 nucleotides line up with TRBD1. The J segment lost 0 bases and the V segment lost 9 bases, leaving 9 bases of the junction unmatched. CDR1 and CDR2 (germline): SGHRS, YFSETQ. CDR3 length: 15 amino acids. DNA for the CDR3: TGCGCCACCAAATTACGGACAGGGGGCTCCTACGAGCAGTACTTC. It encodes CATKLRTGGSYEQYF.

As to this clone: The same CDR3 arises from other DNA sequences in this sample as well. The chain recombines TRBV12-3 or TRBV12-4 with TRBJ1-2; maybe TRBD1 (5 bases). The V end was cut by 1 base, the J end by 7 bases, with 10 bases between. The CDR3 covers 13 residues. The CDR3 here is CASSLGQGGGYTF. CDR3 bases: TGTGCCAGCAGTTTAGGGCAGGGAGGTGGCTACACCTTC.